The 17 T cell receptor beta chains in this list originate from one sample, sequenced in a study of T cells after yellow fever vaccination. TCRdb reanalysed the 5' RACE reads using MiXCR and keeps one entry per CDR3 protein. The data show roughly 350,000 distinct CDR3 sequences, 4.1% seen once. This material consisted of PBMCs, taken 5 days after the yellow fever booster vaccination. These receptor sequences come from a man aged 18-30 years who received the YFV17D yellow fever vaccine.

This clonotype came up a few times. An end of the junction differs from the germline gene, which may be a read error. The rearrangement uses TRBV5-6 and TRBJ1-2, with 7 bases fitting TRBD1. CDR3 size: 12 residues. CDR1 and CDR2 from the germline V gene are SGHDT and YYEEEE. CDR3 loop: CASSVNRDSLYF. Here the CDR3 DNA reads TGTGCCAGCAGCGTAAACCGGGACAGCCTATACTTC.

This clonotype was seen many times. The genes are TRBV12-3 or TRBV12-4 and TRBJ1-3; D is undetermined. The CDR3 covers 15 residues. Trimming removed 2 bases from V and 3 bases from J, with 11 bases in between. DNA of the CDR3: TGTGCCAGCAGTTTAAAGGACGGGGTTGGAAACACCATATATTTT. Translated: CASSLKDGVGNTIYF.

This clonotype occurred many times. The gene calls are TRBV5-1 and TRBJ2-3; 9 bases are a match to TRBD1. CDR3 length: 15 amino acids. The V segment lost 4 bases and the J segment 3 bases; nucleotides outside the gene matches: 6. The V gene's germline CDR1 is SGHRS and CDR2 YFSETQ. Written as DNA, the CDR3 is TGCGCCAGCAGCCCCGGGACAGGGAGGACAGATACGCAGTATTTT. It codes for CASSPGTGRTDTQYF.

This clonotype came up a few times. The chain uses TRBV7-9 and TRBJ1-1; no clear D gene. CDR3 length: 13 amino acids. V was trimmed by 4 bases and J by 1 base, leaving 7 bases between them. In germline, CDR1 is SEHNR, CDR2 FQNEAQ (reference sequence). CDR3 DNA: TGTGCCAGCAGCTCTACTCAGAACACTGAAGCTTTCTTT. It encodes CASSSTQNTEAFF.

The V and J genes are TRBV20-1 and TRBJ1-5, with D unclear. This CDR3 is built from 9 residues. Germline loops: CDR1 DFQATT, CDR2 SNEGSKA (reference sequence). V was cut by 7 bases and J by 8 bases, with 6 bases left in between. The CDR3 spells CSGREPQHF. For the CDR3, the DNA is TGCAGTGGGAGAGAGCCCCAGCATTTT.

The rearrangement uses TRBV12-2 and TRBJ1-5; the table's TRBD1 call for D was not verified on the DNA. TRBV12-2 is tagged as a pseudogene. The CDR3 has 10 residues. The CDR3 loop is CARGVEAQHF. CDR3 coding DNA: TGTGCCAGGGGGGTCGAAGCCCAGCATTTT.

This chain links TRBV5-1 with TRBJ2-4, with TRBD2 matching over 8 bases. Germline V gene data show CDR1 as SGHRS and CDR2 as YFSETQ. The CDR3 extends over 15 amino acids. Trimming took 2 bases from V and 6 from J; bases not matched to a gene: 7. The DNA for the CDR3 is TGCGCCAGCAGCTTTGGAAGCGGGGGTAGAAACATTCAGTACTTC. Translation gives CASSFGSGGRNIQYF.

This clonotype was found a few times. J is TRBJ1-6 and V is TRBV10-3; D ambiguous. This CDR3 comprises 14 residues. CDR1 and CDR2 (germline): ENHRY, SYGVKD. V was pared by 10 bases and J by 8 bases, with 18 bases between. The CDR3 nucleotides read TGTGCCACGCGGGAAGGTTTCCTCGATTCACCCCTCCACTTT. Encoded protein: CATREGFLDSPLHF.

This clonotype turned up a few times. For the CDR3, the DNA is TGTGCCACCAGACCCTTCCCGGGACTAGAGGAGACCCAGTACTTC. Translated, it gives CATRPFPGLEETQYF. This chain joins TRBV15 and TRBJ2-5, with 8 bases that match TRBD2. V was clipped by 6 bases and J by 5 bases; unmatched bases: 11. CDR1 and CDR2 from the germline V gene are LNHNV and YYDKDF (reference sequence). The CDR3 is 15 amino acids.

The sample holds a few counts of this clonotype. The CDR3 DNA reads TGTGCCAGTCGCCCGGGGGGATTCACAGATACGCAGTATTTT. Translation: CASRPGGFTDTQYF. The chain recombines TRBV11-2 with TRBJ2-3; TRBD2 matches 7 bases. CDR1 SGHAT and CDR2 FQNNGV come from the germline V gene. With 9 bases clipped from V and 2 bases from J, the junction kept 8 bases outside the gene matches. The CDR3 is made up of 14 amino acids.

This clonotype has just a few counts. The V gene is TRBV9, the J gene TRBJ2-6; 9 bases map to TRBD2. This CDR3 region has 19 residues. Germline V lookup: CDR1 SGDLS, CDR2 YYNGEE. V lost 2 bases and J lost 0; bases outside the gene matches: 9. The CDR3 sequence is CASSVSSGVTNSGANVLTF. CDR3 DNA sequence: TGTGCCAGCAGCGTCTCTAGCGGGGTCACTAACTCTGGGGCCAACGTCCTGACTTTC. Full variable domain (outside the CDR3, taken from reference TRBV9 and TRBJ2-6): DSGVTQTPKHLITATGQRVTLRCSPRSGDLSVYWYQQSLDQGLQFLIQYYNGEERAKGNILERFSAQQFPDLHSELNLSSLELGDSALYFCASSVSSGVTNSGANVLTFGAGSRLTVL.

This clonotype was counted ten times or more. In DNA form, the CDR3 reads TGTGCCAGCAGTTACTCGGGCAGATACGAGCAGTACTTC. Translation gives CASSYSGRYEQYF. V is TRBV6-5 and J is TRBJ2-7; D not resolved. Deletions cut 0 bases from V and 4 bases from J, with 7 bases between. The V gene's germline CDR1 is MNHEY and CDR2 SVGAGI. This CDR3 has 13 amino acids.

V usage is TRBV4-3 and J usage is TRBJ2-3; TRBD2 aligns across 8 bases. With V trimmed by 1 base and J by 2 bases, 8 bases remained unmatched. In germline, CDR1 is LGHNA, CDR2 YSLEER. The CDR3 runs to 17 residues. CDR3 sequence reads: CASSQGPSGGVTDTQYF. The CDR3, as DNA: TGCGCCAGCAGCCAAGGACCAAGCGGGGGCGTCACAGATACGCAGTATTTT.

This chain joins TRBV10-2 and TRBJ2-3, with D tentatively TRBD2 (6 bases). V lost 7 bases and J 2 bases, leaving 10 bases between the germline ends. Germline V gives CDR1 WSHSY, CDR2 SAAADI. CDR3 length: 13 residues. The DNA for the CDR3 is TGCGCCAGCAAACGGGGGAACACAGATACGCAGTATTTT. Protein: CASKRGNTDTQYF.

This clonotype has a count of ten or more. The DNA of the CDR3 is TGTGCCAGCAGCTTATCTAGGGACACCGGGGAGCTGTTTTTT. Translated: CASSLSRDTGELFF. This chain links TRBV7-3 with TRBJ2-2; D is uncertain. The V gene lost 2 bases and the J gene lost 3 bases, with 7 bases spanning the gap. This CDR3 spans 14 amino acids. CDR1 is SGHTA and CDR2 is FQGTGA in the germline V gene.

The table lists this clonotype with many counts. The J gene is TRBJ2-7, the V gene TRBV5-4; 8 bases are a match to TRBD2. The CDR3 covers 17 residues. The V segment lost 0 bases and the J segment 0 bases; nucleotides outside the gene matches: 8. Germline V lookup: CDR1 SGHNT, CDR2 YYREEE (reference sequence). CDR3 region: CASSLAEAGVSSYEQYF. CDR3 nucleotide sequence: TGTGCCAGCAGCTTGGCCGAAGCGGGGGTTTCCTCCTACGAGCAGTACTTC.

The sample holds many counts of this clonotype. The CDR3 nucleotides read TGCGCCAGCAGACCACTAGCGGGGGGGCCGGTCACCGGGGAGCTGTTTTTT. Translated, it gives CASRPLAGGPVTGELFF. This rearrangement joins TRBV5-1 to TRBJ2-2, with TRBD2 matching 13 bases. CDR1 SGHRS and CDR2 YFSETQ come from the germline V gene. This CDR3 contains 17 residues. J was trimmed by 4 bases and V by 5 bases; bases with no gene match: 8.